The rows below give T cell receptor beta chains drawn from one sample of a study of OX40 agonist ivuxolimab in advanced cancers. Data came from immunoSEQ multiplex PCR; TCRdb stores just in-frame clones and leaves some out. Of some 98,000 clones in the sample, over 75% are singletons; the top ten hold approximately 0.29%. Sample: CD4+ or CD8+ T cells sorted from blood, taken in a trial of the OX40 agonist ivuxolimab. The receptor source for this set is an adult with an advanced solid tumor such as melanoma, head and neck, liver or kidney cancer. CDR3s include the opening cysteine and the closing phenylalanine or tryptophan. A D gene is named only where the DNA matches it firmly. Size values are once, few and many counts, or a class for expanded clones, and some rows have none.

J | V | D | size | CDR3 | DNA
TRBJ2-3 | TRBV9 | . | . | CASSVASAFTDTQYF | TGTGCCAGCAGCGTAGCCTCGGCCTTCACAGATACGCAGTATTTT
TRBJ2-2 | TRBV10-2 | TRBD2 | . | CASANYFGGTGELFF | TGCGCCAGCGCCAACTACTTCGGGGGGACCGGGGAGCTGTTTTTT
TRBJ1-2 | TRBV4-1 | TRBD1 | . | CASSQPGTGKGYTF | TGCGCCAGCAGCCAACCCGGGACAGGGAAGGGCTACACCTTC
TRBJ1-2 | TRBV5-6 | TRBD1 | . | CASSVDGTANYGYTF | TGTGCCAGCAGCGTGGACGGGACAGCTAACTATGGCTACACCTTC
TRBJ1-3 | TRBV4-1 | . | . | CASSPAGVGNTIYF | TGCGCCAGCAGCCCCGCGGGGGTCGGAAACACCATATATTTT
TRBJ1-6 | TRBV2 | . | . | CASSDRGGNSPLHF | TGTGCCAGCAGTGATCGGGGTGGTAATTCACCCCTCCACTTT
TRBJ1-5 | TRBV7-9 | . | . | CASSLDGARGQPQHF | TGTGCCAGCAGCTTAGACGGGGCCAGGGGTCAGCCCCAGCATTTT
TRBJ1-3 | TRBV19 | . | . | CASSTYRASGNTIYF | TGTGCCAGTAGTACATACAGGGCGTCTGGAAACACCATATATTTT
TRBJ2-5 | TRBV7-6 | . | . | CASSLAGGAGAIQETQYF | TGTGCCAGCAGCTTAGCAGGTGGCGCGGGGGCAATCCAAGAGACCCAGTACTTC
TRBJ1-6 | TRBV5-1 | . | . | CASSPRGDRANNSPLHF | TGCGCCAGCAGTCCGCGTGGAGACCGGGCCAATAATTCACCCCTCCACTTT
TRBJ1-1 | TRBV10-3 | . | . | CATTTGTVSEAFF | TGTGCCACAACGACCGGGACGGTAAGTGAAGCTTTCTTT
TRBJ2-1 | TRBV21-1 | . | . | CASSKRGGLPKDNEQFF | TGTGCCAGCAGCAAACGAGGGGGGCTTCCAAAGGACAATGAGCAGTTCTTC
TRBJ2-3 | TRBV14 | TRBD1 | . | CASSPTGTYTDTQYF | TGTGCCAGCAGCCCGACAGGGACATACACAGATACGCAGTATTTT
TRBJ1-5 | TRBV2 | . | . | CASSGAVSNQPQHF | TGTGCCAGCAGTGGTGCGGTTAGCAATCAGCCCCAGCATTTT
TRBJ2-3 | TRBV27 | . | . | CASTKLATGTRDTQYF | TGTGCCAGCACCAAACTAGCAACCGGGACCAGAGATACGCAGTATTTT
TRBJ1-1 | TRBV7-9 | . | . | CASSAGVVDTEAFF | TGTGCCAGCAGCGCCGGGGTAGTAGACACTGAAGCTTTCTTT
TRBJ1-6 | TRBV27 | . | once | CASSPLIGANSPLHF | TGTGCCAGCAGTCCCTTGATAGGGGCAAATTCACCCCTCCACTTT
TRBJ1-1 | TRBV5-1 | TRBD1 | . | CASSLEPGTGEAFF | TGCGCCAGCAGCTTGGAACCCGGGACAGGGGAAGCTTTCTTT
TRBJ2-3 | TRBV29-1 | TRBD1 | once | CSVDEGAQIDTQYF | TGCAGCGTTGATGAGGGGGCGCAGATAGATACGCAGTATTTT
TRBJ1-2 | TRBV19 | . | . | CDSPWPSYGYTF | TGTGACTCCCCGTGGCCGAGCTATGGCTACACCTTC
TRBJ1-5 | TRBV18 | . | . | CASSPQQGNQPQHF | TGTGCCAGCTCACCACAACAGGGCAATCAGCCCCAGCATTTT
TRBJ2-5 | TRBV7-2 | TRBD1 | . | CASSFPAGQGAQETQYF | TGTGCCAGCAGCTTCCCCGCGGGACAGGGGGCTCAAGAGACCCAGTACTTC
TRBJ2-2 | TRBV29-1 | . | . | CSVDESQANTGELFF | TGCAGCGTTGATGAAAGTCAAGCGAACACCGGGGAGCTGTTTTTT
TRBJ1-5 | TRBV4-3 | . | . | CASSQDRTDAWPQHF | TGCGCCAGCAGCCAAGATCGGACGGACGCCTGGCCCCAGCATTTT
TRBJ1-2 | TRBV19 | . | . | CASSGGRGARPQANYGYTF | TGTGCCAGTAGTGGGGGACGGGGGGCAAGACCTCAAGCTAACTATGGCTACACCTTC
TRBJ2-3 | TRBV4-1 | TRBD2 | . | CASSQGLAGGQHTQYF | TGCGCCAGCAGCCAAGGGCTAGCGGGGGGCCAACATACGCAGTATTTT
TRBJ1-3 | TRBV4-2 | . | . | CASSQDQWGRGNTIYF | TGTGCCAGCAGCCAAGATCAATGGGGAAGAGGAAACACCATATATTTT
TRBJ2-3 | TRBV7-9 | . | . | CASSPEGLTDTQYF | TGTGCCAGCAGCCCCGAGGGACTCACAGATACGCAGTATTTT
TRBJ2-1 | TRBV19 | . | . | CASSMQGAYNEQFF | TGTGCCAGTAGTATGCAGGGTGCCTACAATGAGCAGTTCTTC
TRBJ1-3 | TRBV5-8 | . | . | CASSLRSVLSGNTIYF | TGTGCCAGCAGCTTAAGGTCCGTGCTCTCTGGAAACACCATATATTTT
TRBJ1-6 | TRBV10-3 | . | . | CAIRATVTFQGNSPLHF | TGTGCCATCAGAGCGACTGTTACCTTTCAGGGCAATTCACCCCTCCACTTT
TRBJ1-5 | TRBV6-1 | TRBD1 | . | CASDRDRDVGQPQHF | TGTGCCAGTGACCGGGACAGAGACGTAGGACAGCCCCAGCATTTT
TRBJ1-1 | TRBV10-3 | TRBD1 | . | CAISKGTGVRYTEAFF | TGTGCCATCAGTAAAGGGACAGGGGTTCGGTACACTGAAGCTTTCTTT
TRBJ1-4 | TRBV5-6 | TRBD1 | . | CASSLQGAVGEKLFF | TGTGCCAGCAGCTTGCAGGGGGCGGTGGGTGAAAAACTGTTTTTT
TRBJ1-1 | TRBV5-5 | . | . | CASSLEWGSTEAFF | TGTGCCAGCAGCTTGGAGTGGGGGAGCACTGAAGCTTTCTTT
TRBJ1-1 | TRBV4-3 | . | . | CASSQDAGLTEAFF | TGCGCCAGCAGCCAAGACGCGGGCCTGACTGAAGCTTTCTTT
TRBJ1-1 | TRBV6-1 | TRBD1 | . | CASSQTGTGRPEAFF | TGTGCCAGCAGCCAAACCGGGACAGGGCGTCCTGAAGCTTTCTTT
TRBJ1-4 | TRBV7-9 | . | once | CASSFPKPLNEKLFF | TGTGCCAGCAGCTTCCCAAAACCCCTTAATGAAAAACTGTTTTTT
TRBJ2-1 | TRBV6-4 | . | . | CASSDLWGNEQFF | TGTGCCAGCAGTGACCTTTGGGGAAATGAGCAGTTCTTC
TRBJ2-2 | TRBV21-1 | . | . | CASIFGTGGWDTGELFF | TGTGCCAGCATCTTTGGGACAGGGGGCTGGGACACCGGGGAGCTGTTTTTT
TRBJ1-1 | TRBV2 | . | . | CASRARTGSRNTEAFF | TGTGCCAGCAGGGCAAGAACAGGGTCCCGGAACACTGAAGCTTTCTTT
TRBJ1-1 | TRBV28 | . | . | CASRAVGTEAFF | TGTGCCAGCAGGGCGGTAGGGACTGAAGCTTTCTTT
TRBJ2-7 | TRBV6-4 | . | . | CASSDRGCRLCSSYEQYF | TGTGCCAGCAGTGACCGGGGGTGTCGACTGTGCAGCTCCTACGAGCAGTACTTC
TRBJ2-7 | TRBV9 | . | . | CASSVGGTPAYEQYF | TGTGCCAGCAGCGTAGGAGGGACCCCAGCTTACGAGCAGTACTTC
TRBJ1-3 | TRBV6-1 | TRBD1 | . | CASTTDRGSGNTIYF | TGTGCCAGCACCACCGACAGGGGCTCTGGAAACACCATATATTTT
TRBJ2-7 | TRBV5-1 | TRBD2 | . | CASRPRGESYEQYF | TGCGCCAGCCGTCCCCGGGGGGAATCCTACGAGCAGTACTTC